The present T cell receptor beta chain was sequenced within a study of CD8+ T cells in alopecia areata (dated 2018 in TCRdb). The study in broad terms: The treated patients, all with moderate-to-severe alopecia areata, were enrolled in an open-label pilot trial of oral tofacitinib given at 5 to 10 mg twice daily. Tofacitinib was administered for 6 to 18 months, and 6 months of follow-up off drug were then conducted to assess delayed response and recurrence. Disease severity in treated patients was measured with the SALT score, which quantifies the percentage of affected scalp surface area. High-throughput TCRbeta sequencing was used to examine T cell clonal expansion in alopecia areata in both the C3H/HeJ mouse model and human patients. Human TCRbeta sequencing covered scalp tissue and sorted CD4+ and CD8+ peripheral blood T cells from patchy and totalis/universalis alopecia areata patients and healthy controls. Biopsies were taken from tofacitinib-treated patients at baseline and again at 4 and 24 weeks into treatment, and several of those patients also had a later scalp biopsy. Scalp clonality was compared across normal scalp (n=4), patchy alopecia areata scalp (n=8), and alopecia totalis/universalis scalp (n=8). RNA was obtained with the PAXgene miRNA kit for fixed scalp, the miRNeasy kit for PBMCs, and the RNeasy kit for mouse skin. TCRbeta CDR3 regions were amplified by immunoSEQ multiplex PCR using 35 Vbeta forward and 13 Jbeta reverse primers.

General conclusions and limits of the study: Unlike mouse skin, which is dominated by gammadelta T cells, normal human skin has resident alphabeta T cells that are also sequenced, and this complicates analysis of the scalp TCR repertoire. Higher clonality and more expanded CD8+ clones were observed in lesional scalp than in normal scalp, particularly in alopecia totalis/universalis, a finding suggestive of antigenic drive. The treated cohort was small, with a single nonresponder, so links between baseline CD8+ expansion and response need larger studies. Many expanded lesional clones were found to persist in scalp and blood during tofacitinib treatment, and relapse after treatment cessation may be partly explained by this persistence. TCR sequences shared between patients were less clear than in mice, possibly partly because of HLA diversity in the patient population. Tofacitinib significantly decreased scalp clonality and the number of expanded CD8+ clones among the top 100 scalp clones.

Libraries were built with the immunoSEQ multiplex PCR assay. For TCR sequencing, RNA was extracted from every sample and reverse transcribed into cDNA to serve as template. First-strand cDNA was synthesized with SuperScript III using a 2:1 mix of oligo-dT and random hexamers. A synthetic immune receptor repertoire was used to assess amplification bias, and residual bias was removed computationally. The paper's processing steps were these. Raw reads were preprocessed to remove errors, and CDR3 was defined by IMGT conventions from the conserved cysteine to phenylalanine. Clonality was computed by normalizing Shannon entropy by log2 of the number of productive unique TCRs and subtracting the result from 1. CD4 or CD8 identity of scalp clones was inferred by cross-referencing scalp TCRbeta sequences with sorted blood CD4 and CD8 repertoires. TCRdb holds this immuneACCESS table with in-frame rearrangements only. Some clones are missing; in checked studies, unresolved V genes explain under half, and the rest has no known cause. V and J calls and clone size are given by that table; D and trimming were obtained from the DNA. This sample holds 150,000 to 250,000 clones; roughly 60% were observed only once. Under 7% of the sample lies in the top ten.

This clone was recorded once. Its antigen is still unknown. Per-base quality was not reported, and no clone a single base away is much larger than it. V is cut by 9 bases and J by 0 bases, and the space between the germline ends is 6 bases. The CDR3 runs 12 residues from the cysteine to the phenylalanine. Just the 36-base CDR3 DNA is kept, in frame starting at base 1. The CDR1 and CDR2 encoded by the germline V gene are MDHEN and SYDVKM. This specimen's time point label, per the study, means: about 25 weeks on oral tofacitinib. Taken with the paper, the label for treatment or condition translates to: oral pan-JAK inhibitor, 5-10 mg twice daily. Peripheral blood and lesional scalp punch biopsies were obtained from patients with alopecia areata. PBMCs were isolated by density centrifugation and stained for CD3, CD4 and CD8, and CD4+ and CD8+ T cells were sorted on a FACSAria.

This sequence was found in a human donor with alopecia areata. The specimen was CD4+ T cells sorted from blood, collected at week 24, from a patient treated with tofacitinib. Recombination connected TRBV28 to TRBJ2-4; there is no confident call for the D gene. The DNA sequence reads TGTGCCAGTAGAGTAGCCAAAAACATTCAGTACTTC. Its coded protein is CASRVAKNIQYF.